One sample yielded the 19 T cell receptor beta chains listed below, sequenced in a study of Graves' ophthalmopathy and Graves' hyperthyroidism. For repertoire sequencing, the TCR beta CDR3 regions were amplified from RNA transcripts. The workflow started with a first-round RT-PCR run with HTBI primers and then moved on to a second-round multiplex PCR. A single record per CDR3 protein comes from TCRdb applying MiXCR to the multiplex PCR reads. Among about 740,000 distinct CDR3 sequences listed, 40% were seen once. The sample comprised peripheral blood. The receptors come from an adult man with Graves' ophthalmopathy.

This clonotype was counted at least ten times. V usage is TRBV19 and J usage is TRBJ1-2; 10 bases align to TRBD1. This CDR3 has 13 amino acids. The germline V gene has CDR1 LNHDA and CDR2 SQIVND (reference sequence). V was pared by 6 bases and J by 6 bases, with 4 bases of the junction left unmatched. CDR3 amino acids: CASSETGGNGYTF. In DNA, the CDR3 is TGTGCCAGTAGCGAGACAGGGGGCAATGGCTACACCTTC.

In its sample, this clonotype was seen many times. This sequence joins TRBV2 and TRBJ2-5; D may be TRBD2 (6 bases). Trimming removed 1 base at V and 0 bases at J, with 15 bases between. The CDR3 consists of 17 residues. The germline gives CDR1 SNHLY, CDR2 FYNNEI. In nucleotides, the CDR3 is TGTGCCAGCAGTGAAGATGGAGGGAAGGGTTACCAAGAGACCCAGTACTTC. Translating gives CASSEDGGKGYQETQYF.

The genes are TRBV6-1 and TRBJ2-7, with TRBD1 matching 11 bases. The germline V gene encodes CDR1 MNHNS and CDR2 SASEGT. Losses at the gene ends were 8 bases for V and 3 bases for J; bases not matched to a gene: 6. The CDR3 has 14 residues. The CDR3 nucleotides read TGTGCCAGCTGTGGGACAGGGGGGTTCTACGAGCAGTACTTC. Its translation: CASCGTGGFYEQYF.

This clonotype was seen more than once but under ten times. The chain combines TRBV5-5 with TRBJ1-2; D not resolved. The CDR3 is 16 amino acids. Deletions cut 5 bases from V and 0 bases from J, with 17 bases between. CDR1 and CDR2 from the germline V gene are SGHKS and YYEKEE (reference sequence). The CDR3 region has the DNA TGTGCCAGCAGGTTGCTCGCGCAGACTGCTAACTATGGCTACACCTTC. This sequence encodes CASRLLAQTANYGYTF.

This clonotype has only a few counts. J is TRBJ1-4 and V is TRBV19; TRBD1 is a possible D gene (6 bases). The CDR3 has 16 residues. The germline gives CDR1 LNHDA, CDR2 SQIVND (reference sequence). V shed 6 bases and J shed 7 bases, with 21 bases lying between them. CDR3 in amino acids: CASRSTGPGWGEKLFF. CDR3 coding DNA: TGTGCCAGTAGATCGACAGGTCCGGGTTGGGGTGAAAAACTGTTTTTT.

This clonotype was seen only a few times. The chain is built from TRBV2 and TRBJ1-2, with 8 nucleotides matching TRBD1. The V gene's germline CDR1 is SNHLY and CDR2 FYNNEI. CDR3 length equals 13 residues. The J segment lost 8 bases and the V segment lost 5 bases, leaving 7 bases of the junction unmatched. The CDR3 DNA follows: TGTGCCAGCAGTTCGGGACAGGAGTGGGGCTACACCTTC. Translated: CASSSGQEWGYTF. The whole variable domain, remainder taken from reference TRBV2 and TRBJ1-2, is EPEVTQTPSHQVTQMGQEVILRCVPISNHLYFYWYRQILGQKVEFLVSFYNNEISEKSEIFDDQFSVERPDGSNFTLKIRSTKLEDSAMYFCASSSGQEWGYTFGSGTRLTVV.

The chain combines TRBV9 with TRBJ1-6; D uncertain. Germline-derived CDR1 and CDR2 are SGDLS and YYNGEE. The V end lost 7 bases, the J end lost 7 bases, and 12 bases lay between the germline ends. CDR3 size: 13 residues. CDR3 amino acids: CASGLYANSPLHF. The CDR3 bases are TGTGCCAGCGGCTTATATGCGAATTCACCCCTCCACTTT.

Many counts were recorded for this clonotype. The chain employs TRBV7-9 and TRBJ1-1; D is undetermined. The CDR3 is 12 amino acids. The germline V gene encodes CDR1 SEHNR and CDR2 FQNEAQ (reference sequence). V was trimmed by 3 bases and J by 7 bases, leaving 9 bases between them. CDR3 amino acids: CASSFGQSEAFF. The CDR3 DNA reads TGTGCCAGCAGCTTTGGGCAAAGTGAAGCTTTCTTT.

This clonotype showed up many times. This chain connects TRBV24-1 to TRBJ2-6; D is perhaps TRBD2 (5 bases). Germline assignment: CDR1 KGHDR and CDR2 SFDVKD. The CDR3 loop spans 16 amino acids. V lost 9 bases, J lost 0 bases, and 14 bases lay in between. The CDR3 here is CATGGKDTSGANVLTF. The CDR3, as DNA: TGTGCCACCGGAGGAAAAGATACCTCTGGGGCCAACGTCCTGACTTTC.

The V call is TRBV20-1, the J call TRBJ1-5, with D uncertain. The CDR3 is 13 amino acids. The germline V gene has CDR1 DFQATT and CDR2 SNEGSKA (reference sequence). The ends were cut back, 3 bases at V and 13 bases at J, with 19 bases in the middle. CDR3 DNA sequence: TGCAGTGCTAGTGGGCAGTACACTGGGGTTCAGCATTTT. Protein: CSASGQYTGVQHF.

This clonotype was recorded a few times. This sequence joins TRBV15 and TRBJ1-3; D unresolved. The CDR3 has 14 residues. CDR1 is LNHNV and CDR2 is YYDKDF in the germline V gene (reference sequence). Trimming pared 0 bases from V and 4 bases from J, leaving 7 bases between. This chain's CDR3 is CATSRDIGGNTIYF. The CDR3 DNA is TGTGCCACCAGCAGAGATATAGGGGGAAACACCATATATTTT.

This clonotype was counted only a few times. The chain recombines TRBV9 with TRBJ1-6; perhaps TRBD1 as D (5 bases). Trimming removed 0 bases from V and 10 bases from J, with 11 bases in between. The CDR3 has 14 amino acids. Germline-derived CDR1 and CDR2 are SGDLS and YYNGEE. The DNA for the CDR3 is TGTGCCAGCAGCGTAGGGGTGGCAGGGTCACCCCTCCACTTT. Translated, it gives CASSVGVAGSPLHF.

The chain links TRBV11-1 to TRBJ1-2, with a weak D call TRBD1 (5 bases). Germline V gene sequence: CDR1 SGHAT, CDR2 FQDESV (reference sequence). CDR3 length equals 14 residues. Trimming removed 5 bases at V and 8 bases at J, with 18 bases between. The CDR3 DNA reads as TGTGCCAGCAGCCAGGGTAACACCCCCGGAGGCTACACCTTC. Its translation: CASSQGNTPGGYTF.

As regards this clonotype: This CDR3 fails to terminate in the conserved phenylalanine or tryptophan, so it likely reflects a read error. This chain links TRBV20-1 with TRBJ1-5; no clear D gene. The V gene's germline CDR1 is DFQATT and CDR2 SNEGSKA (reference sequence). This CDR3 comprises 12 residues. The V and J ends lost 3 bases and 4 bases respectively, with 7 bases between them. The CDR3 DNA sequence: TGCAGTGCTAGGGGAGAAAATCAGCCCCAGCATGGT. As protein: CSARGENQPQHG.

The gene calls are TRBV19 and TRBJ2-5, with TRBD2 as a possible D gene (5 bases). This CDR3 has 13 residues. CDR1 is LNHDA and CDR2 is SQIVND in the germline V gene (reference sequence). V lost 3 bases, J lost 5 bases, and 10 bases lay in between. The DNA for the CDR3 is TGTGCCAGTAGTATGACGACGGGGGAGACCCAGTACTTC. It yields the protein CASSMTTGETQYF.

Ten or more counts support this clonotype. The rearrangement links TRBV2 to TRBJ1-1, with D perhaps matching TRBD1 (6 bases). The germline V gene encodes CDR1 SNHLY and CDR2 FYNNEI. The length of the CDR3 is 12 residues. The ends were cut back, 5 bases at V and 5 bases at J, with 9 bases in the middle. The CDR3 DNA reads TGTGCCAGCAGTTTAGGACAGACTGAAGCTTTCTTT. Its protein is CASSLGQTEAFF.

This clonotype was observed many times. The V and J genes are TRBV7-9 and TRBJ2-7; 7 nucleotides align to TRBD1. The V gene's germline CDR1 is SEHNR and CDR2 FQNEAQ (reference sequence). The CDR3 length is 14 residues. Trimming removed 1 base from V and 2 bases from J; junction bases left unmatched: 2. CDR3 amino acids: CASSLVGQAYEQYF. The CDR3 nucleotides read TGTGCCAGCAGCTTAGTTGGACAGGCCTACGAGCAGTACTTC.

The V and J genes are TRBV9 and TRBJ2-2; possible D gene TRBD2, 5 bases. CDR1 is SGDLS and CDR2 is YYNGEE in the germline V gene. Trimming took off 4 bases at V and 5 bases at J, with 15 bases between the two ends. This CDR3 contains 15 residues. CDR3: CASSSSGGWTGELFF. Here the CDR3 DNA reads TGTGCCAGCAGCTCCAGCGGTGGATGGACCGGGGAGCTGTTTTTT. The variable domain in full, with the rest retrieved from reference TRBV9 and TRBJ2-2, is DSGVTQTPKHLITATGQRVTLRCSPRSGDLSVYWYQQSLDQGLQFLIQYYNGEERAKGNILERFSAQQFPDLHSELNLSSLELGDSALYFCASSSSGGWTGELFFGEGSRLTVL.

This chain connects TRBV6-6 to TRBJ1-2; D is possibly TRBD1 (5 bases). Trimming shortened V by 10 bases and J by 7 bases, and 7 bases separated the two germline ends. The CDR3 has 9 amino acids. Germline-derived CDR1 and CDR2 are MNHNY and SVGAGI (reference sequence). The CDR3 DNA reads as TGTGCCACCCAGGGTGGCTACACCTTC. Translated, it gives CATQGGYTF.